These 9 T cell receptor beta chains originate from one sample sequenced in a study of blood T cell repertoires in COVID-19. Clones were sequenced by immunoSEQ multiplex PCR, and TCRdb holds only the in-frame ones, with some missing. This sample has 210,000 or so clones, with roughly nine tenths found just once. Sequencing was performed on peripheral blood. The receptors derive from a man aged 25 to 40 with acute or convalescent COVID-19.

The J gene is TRBJ2-2, the V gene TRBV3-1 (or the pseudogene TRBV3-2), with a tentative D call TRBD2 (6 bases). The V gene's germline CDR1 is LGHDT and CDR2 YNNKEL (reference sequence). The CDR3 length is 14 residues. The V and J ends lost 2 bases and 6 bases respectively, with 10 bases between them. The CDR3 bases are TGTGCCAGCAGCCAACGACTAGGAGCCGGGGAGCTGTTTTTT. It is translated as CASSQRLGAGELFF.

The V gene is TRBV2, the J gene TRBJ2-2, with D perhaps matching TRBD2 (5 bases). CDR1 is SNHLY, CDR2 FYNNEI, per germline. The CDR3 spans 14 residues. The V end was cut by 8 bases, the J end by 2 bases, with 12 bases between. The DNA of the CDR3 is TGTGCCAGCCAATGGGAGATCAACACCGGGGAGCTGTTTTTT. Its translation is CASQWEINTGELFF.

The rearrangement links TRBV6-1 to TRBJ1-5; TRBD1 might be the D (5 bases). Trimming cost V 4 bases and J 3 bases, with 10 bases left between them. The CDR3 is 14 residues long. CDR1 is MNHNS, CDR2 SASEGT, per germline. The CDR3 spells CASSGARDNQPQHF. CDR3 nucleotides: TGTGCCAGCAGTGGAGCCAGGGACAATCAGCCCCAGCATTTT.

The chain is built from TRBV11-3 and TRBJ2-1; a weak D match, TRBD2 (6 bases). Germline CDR1 SGHNT, CDR2 YENEEA. V lost 1 base, J lost 5 bases, and 9 bases lay in between. The CDR3 loop spans 14 amino acids. The CDR3 DNA reads TGTGCCAGCAGCTTAGCAGGCGGGAACAATGAGCAGTTCTTC. This encodes CASSLAGGNNEQFF.

J is TRBJ2-1 and V is TRBV24-1, with D possibly TRBD2 on 6 matching bases. Germline values: CDR1 KGHDR, CDR2 SFDVKD. The CDR3 covers 16 residues. Trimming pared 3 bases from V and 6 bases from J, leaving 17 bases between. CDR3: CATSDRDREFANEQFF. For the CDR3, the DNA is TGTGCCACCAGTGATCGGGATCGGGAGTTCGCCAATGAGCAGTTCTTC.

The DNA of the CDR3 is TGTGCCTGGAGGGCGCTAGCCCACGAGCAGTACTTC. This encodes CAWRALAHEQYF. The chain recombines TRBV30 with TRBJ2-7, with D perhaps TRBD2 (5 bases). The CDR3 totals 12 residues. V was cut by 3 bases and J by 5 bases, with 11 bases left in between. The germline V gene has CDR1 GTSNPN and CDR2 SVGIG (reference sequence).

The V and J genes are TRBV15 and TRBJ1-1, with TRBD1 as a possible D gene (6 bases). Deletions cut 2 bases from V and 4 bases from J, with 17 bases between. There are 16 residues in the CDR3. The germline CDR1 and CDR2 sequences are LNHNV and YYDKDF (reference sequence). CDR3 loop: CATSRTPQGWGTEAFF. CDR3 coding DNA: TGTGCCACCAGCAGAACCCCACAGGGTTGGGGCACTGAAGCTTTCTTT.

The CDR3: CAVRGRPSSGNTIYF. In DNA, the CDR3 is TGTGCCGTCCGTGGCAGGCCCAGCTCTGGAAACACCATATATTTT. This chain links TRBV6-5 with TRBJ1-3; D is unresolved. The CDR3 is 15 amino acids. The germline V gene has CDR1 MNHEY and CDR2 SVGAGI. Trimming pared 11 bases from V and 0 bases from J, leaving 17 bases between.

The chain carries TRBV28 and TRBJ2-1, with D possibly being TRBD2 (7 bases). Germline V gives CDR1 MDHEN, CDR2 SYDVKM. V was shortened by 10 bases and J by 7 bases, with 20 bases between the two germline ends. CDR3 length: 14 residues. CDR3 DNA sequence: TGTGCCACCCTAACTCGGGGGAGGGGGAATGAGCAGTTCTTC. It codes for CATLTRGRGNEQFF.